The clone carrying this T cell receptor (beta chain) was observed a handful of times. This specimen comes from a study of T-cell reconstitution after alpha-beta-depleted transplantation in children. Germline CDR1 reads DFQATT; CDR2 reads SNEGSKA (reference sequence). CDR3 length: 14 amino acids. V was pared by 3 bases and J by 3 bases, with 3 bases of the junction left unmatched. Unique molecular identifiers were used in preparing the TCRbeta library. In TCRdb, the PCR reads were re-called with MiXCR into one record per CDR3 protein. The data show roughly 500,000 distinct CDR3 sequences, with roughly 33% seen just once and 2% to 3% held by the top ten.

The starting material was PBMCs from the stem cell graft donor, obtained from the stem cell graft. V gene TRBV20-1 combines with J gene TRBJ1-1, with TRBD1 identical over 11 bases. The clonotype was recovered from a human donor who donated a stem cell graft to a child with aplastic anemia. CDR3 in DNA: TGCAGTGCTAGCAGGACAGGGGGCTACACTGAAGCTTTCTTT. As protein: CSASRTGGYTEAFF.